The source of this T cell receptor (beta chain) is a study of T cells after yellow fever vaccination. TCRdb reprocessed the 5' RACE reads via MiXCR and lists one record per CDR3 protein. The sample has 620,000 or so distinct CDR3 sequences, roughly an eighth seen once. This clonotype was recorded at least ten times. Antigen: not known. General study findings and limits: By day 5 rather than day 15, the secondary response had peaked, though it was weaker. Most primary-vaccination clones recurred post-booster (about 96% CD4, over 70% CD8).

This clonotype was obtained from a man aged 25-45 years who received the YFV17D yellow fever vaccine. Sequencing was performed on PBMCs, taken on the day of the yellow fever booster vaccination.

The CDR3 sequence: CASNVGGNQQFF. The DNA of the CDR3 is TGTGCCAGCAATGTGGGGGGAAATCAGCAGTTCTTC. This chain uses TRBV6-2 or TRBV6-3 with TRBJ2-1; weak D call: TRBD2 (6 bases). The CDR3 consists of 12 residues. Germline V gene sequence: CDR1 MNHEY, CDR2 SVGEGT. V lost 7 bases to trimming and J lost 11 bases, with 15 bases between them.